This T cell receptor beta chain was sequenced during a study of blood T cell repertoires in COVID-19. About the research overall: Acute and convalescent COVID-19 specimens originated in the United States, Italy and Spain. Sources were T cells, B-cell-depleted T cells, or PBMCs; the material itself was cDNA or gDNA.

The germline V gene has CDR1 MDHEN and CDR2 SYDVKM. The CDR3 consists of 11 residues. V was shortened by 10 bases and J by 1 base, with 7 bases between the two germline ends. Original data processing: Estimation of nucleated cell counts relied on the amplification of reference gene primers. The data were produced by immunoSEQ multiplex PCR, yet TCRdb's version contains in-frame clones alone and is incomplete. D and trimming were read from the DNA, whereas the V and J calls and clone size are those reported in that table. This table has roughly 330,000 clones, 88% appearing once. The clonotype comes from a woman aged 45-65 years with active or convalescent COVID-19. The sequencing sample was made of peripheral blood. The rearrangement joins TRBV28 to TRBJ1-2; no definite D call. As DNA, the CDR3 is TGTGCCATCGGGATTAACTATGGCTACACCTTC. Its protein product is CAIGINYGYTF.